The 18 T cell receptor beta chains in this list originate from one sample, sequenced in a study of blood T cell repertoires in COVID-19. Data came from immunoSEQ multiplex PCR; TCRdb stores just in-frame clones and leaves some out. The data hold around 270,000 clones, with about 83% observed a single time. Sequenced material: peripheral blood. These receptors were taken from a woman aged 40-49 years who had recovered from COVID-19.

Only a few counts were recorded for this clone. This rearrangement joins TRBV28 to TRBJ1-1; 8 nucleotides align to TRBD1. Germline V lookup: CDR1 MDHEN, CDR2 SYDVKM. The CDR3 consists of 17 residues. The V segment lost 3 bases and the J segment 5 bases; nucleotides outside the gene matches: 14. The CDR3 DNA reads TGTGCCAGCAGTTTTAAGAGGGGGTGGACAGGGAGGACTGAAGCTTTCTTT. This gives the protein CASSFKRGWTGRTEAFF.

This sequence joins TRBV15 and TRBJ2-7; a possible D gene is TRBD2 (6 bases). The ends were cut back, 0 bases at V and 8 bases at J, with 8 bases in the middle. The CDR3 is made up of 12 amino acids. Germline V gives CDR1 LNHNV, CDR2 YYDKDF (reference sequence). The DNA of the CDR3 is TGTGCCACCAGCAGAGATCGGGGGAAGCAGTACTTC. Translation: CATSRDRGKQYF.

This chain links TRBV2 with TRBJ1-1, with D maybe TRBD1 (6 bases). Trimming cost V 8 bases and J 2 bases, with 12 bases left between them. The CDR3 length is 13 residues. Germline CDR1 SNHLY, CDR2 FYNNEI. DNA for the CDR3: TGTGCCAGCGCCGCACAGGGCAACACTGAAGCTTTCTTT. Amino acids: CASAAQGNTEAFF. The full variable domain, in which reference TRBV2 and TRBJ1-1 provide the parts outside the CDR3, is EPEVTQTPSHQVTQMGQEVILRCVPISNHLYFYWYRQILGQKVEFLVSFYNNEISEKSEIFDDQFSVERPDGSNFTLKIRSTKLEDSAMYFCASAAQGNTEAFFGQGTRLTVV.

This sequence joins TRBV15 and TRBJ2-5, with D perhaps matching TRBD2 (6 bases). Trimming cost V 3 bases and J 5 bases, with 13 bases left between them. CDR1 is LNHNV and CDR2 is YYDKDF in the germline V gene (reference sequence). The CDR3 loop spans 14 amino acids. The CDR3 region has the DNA TGTGCCACCAGCAGTACGGGGGTCGGGGAGACCCAGTACTTC. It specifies CATSSTGVGETQYF. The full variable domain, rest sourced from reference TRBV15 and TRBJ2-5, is DAMVIQNPRYQVTQFGKPVTLSCSQTLNHNVMYWYQQKSSQAPKLLFHYYDKDFNNEADTPDNFQSRRPNTSFCFLDIRSPGLGDTAMYLCATSSTGVGETQYFGPGTRLLVL.

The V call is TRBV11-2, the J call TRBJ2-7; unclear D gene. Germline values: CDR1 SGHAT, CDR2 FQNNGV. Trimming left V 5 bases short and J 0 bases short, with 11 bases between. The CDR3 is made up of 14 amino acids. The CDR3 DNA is TGTGCCAGCAGCCACCGGAGAGACTCCTACGAGCAGTACTTC. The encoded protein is CASSHRRDSYEQYF. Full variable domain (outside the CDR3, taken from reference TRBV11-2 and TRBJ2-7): EAGVAQSPRYKIIEKRQSVAFWCNPISGHATLYWYQQILGQGPKLLIQFQNNGVVDDSQLPKDRFSAERLKGVDSTLKIQPAKLEDSAVYLCASSHRRDSYEQYFGPGTRLTVT.

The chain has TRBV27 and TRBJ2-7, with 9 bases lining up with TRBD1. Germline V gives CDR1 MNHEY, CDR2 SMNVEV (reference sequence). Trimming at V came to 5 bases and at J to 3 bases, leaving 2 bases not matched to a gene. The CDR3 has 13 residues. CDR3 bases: TGTGCCAGCAGTGGGACAGGGAACTACGAGCAGTACTTC. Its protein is CASSGTGNYEQYF.

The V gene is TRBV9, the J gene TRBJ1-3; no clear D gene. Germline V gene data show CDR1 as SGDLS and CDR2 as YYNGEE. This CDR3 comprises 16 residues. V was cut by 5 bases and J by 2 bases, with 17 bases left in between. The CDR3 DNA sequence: TGTGCCAGCAGTGCCCAAGAGGGTGCGGCTGGAAACACCATATATTTT. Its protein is CASSAQEGAAGNTIYF.

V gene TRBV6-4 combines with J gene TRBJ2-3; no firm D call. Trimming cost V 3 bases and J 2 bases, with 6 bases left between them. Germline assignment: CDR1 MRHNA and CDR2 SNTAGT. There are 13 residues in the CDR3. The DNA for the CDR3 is TGTGCCAGCAGTGAGCAGGCCACAGATACGCAGTATTTT. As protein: CASSEQATDTQYF.

Here the CDR3 DNA reads TGTGCCAGCTCACGCCGAACGAGCTCCTATAATTCACCCCTCCACTTT. It encodes CASSRRTSSYNSPLHF. The chain carries TRBV18 and TRBJ1-6; D gene ambiguous. Germline V gene sequence: CDR1 KGHSH, CDR2 LQKENI. V was trimmed by 4 bases and J by 0 bases, leaving 10 bases between them. The CDR3 extends over 16 amino acids.

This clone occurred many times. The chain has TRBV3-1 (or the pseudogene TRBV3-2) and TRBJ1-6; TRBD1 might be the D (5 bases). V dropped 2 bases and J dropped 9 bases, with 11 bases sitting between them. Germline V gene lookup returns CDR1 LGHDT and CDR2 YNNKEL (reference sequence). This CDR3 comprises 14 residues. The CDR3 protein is CASSQPEQVSPLHF. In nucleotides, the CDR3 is TGTGCCAGCAGCCAACCTGAACAGGTTTCACCCCTCCACTTT.

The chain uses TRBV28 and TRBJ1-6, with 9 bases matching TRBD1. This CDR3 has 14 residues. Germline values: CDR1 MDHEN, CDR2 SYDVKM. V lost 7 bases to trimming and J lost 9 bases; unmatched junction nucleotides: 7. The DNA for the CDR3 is TGTGCCAGCAATCCGGGACAGGGAGGTTCACCCCTCCACTTT. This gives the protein CASNPGQGGSPLHF.

The CDR3 sequence is CAWSPFGVVTYNEQFF. The CDR3 region has the DNA TGTGCCTGGAGCCCTTTCGGGGTCGTAACCTACAATGAGCAGTTCTTC. The genes are TRBV30 and TRBJ2-1; a weak D match, TRBD2 (5 bases). The CDR3 extends over 16 amino acids. Germline V CDR1 and CDR2: GTSNPN, SVGIG (reference sequence). Trimming removed 3 bases at V and 2 bases at J, with 17 bases between.

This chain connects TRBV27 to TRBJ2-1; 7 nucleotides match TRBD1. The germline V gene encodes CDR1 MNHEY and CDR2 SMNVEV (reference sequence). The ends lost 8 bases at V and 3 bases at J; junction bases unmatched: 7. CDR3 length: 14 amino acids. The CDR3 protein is CASSQGTNYNEQFF. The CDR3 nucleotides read TGTGCCAGCTCACAGGGGACAAACTACAATGAGCAGTTCTTC.

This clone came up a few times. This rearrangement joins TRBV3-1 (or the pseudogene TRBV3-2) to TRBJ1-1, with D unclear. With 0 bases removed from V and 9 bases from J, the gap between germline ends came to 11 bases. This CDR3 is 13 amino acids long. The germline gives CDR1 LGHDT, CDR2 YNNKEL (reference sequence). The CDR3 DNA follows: TGTGCCAGCAGCCAAGATTTGAGAGGAAAAGCTTTCTTT. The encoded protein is CASSQDLRGKAFF.

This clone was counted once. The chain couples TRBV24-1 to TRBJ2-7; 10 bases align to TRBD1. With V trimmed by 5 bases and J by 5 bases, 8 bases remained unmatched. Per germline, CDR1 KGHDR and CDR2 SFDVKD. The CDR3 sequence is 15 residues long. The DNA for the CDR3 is TGTGCCACCAGTGCCGCCGGGACAGGGGACCACGAGCAGTACTTC. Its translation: CATSAAGTGDHEQYF.

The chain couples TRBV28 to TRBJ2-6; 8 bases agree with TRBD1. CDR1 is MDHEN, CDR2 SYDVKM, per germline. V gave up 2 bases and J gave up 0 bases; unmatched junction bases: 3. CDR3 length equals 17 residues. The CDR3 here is CASSLDRGGSGANVLTF. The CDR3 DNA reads TGTGCCAGCAGTTTAGACAGGGGAGGCTCTGGGGCCAACGTCCTGACTTTC. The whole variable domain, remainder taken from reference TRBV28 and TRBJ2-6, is DVKVTQSSRYLVKRTGEKVFLECVQDMDHENMFWYRQDPGLGLRLIYFSYDVKMKEKGDIPEGYSVSREKKERFSLILESASTNQTSMYLCASSLDRGGSGANVLTFGAGSRLTVL.

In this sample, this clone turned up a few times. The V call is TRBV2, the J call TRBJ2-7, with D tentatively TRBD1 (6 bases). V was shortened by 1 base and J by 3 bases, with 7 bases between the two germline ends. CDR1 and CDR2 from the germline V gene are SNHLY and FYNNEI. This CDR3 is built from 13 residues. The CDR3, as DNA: TGTGCCAGCAGTGAAGGACAGGACTACGAGCAGTACTTC. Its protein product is CASSEGQDYEQYF.

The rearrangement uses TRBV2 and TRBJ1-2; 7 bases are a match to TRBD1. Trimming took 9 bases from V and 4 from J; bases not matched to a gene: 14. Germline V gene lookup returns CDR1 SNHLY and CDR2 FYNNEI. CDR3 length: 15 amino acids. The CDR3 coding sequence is TGTGCCAGGGGGATTGGACAGGTGACTGTCTATGGCTACACCTTC. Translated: CARGIGQVTVYGYTF.